These 2 T cell receptor beta chains originate from one sample sequenced in a study of T cell responses to AZD1222 COVID-19 vaccine. Generated by immunoSEQ multiplex PCR, the TCRdb table keeps only in-frame clones and is missing some. The sample has roughly 100,000 clones; 88% are singletons. This specimen was peripheral blood, taken on day 0 of AZD1222 vaccination. These receptors originate from an adult in good health.

The count of this clone is one. The rearrangement joins TRBV5-4 to TRBJ2-7; D gene unclear. The V and J ends lost 0 bases and 6 bases respectively, with 10 bases between them. In germline, CDR1 is SGHNT, CDR2 YYREEE (reference sequence). CDR3 length equals 13 residues. The CDR3 sequence: CASSLDSLAEQYF. The CDR3 DNA is TGTGCCAGCAGCTTGGATAGTCTGGCCGAGCAGTACTTC. Full variable domain (outside the CDR3, taken from reference TRBV5-4 and TRBJ2-7): ETGVTQSPTHLIKTRGQQVTLRCSSQSGHNTVSWYQQALGQGPQFIFQYYREEENGRGNFPPRFSGLQFPNYSSELNVNALELDDSALYLCASSLDSLAEQYFGPGTRLTVT.

The J gene is TRBJ1-1, the V gene TRBV3-1 (or the pseudogene TRBV3-2), with D hard to call. CDR1 and CDR2 (germline): LGHDT, YNNKEL (reference sequence). Trimming removed 1 base from V and 7 bases from J, with 10 bases in between. This CDR3 spans 13 amino acids. CDR3 DNA sequence: TGTGCCAGCAGCCAAGTTCGGCAGCTTGAAGCTTTCTTT. It is translated as CASSQVRQLEAFF.